Included here is one TCR beta chain sequence, with context. It was with unique molecular identifiers that the TCRbeta library was prepared. TCRdb independently ran MiXCR on the PCR reads; one entry per CDR3 protein. This repertoire shows roughly 500,000 distinct CDR3 sequences, approximately 30% found once; its top ten account for around 2.3%. The entry originates in a study of T-cell reconstitution after alpha-beta-depleted transplantation in children. The source is a human donor who donated a stem cell graft to a child with aplastic anemia. The sequences come from PBMCs from the stem cell graft donor, collected from the stem cell graft.

The CDR3 DNA reads TGTGCCAGCTTCGGGTTGACTAGCGGGAGGGCCGGCTACGAGCAGTACTTC. It is translated as CASFGLTSGRAGYEQYF. The chain is built from TRBV6-1 and TRBJ2-7; 14 nucleotides line up with TRBD2. V lost 8 bases and J lost 3; bases outside the gene matches: 12. This CDR3 spans 17 amino acids. Per germline, CDR1 MNHNS and CDR2 SASEGT.